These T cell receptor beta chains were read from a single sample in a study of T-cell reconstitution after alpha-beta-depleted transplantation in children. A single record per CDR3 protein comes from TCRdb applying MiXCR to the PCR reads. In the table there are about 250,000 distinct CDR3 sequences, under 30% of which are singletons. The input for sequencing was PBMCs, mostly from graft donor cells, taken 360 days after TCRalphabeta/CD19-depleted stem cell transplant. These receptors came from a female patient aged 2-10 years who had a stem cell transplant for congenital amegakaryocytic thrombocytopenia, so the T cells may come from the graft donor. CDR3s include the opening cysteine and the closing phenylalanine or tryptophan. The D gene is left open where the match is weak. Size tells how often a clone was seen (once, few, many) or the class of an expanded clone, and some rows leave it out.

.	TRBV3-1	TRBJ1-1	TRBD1	TGTGCCAGCACAGGGGGCACTGAAGCTTTCTTT	CASTGGTEAFF
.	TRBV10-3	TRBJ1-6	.	TGTGCCATCCAACAGGGTTCTAATTCACCCCTCCACTTT	CAIQQGSNSPLHF
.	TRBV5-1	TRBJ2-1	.	TGCGCCAGCAGCTTAACGACAATCGGGAATGAGCAGTTCTTC	CASSLTTIGNEQFF
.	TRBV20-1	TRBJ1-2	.	TGCAGTGCTAGAACTGGCTACACCTTC	CSARTGYTF
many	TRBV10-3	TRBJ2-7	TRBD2	TGTGCCATCAGTAGACTAGCGGACTCCTACGAGCAGTACTTC	CAISRLADSYEQYF
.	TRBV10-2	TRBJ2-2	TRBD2	TGCGCCAGTAACGGACTAGCGGGGGGGCCCGCGAACACCGGGGAGCTGTTTTTT	CASNGLAGGPANTGELFF
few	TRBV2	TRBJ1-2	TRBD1	TGTGCCAGCAGATCCGGGACAGGGTCATCCTCCGATGGCTACACCTTC	CASRSGTGSSSDGYTF
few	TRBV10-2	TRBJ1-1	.	TGCGCCAGCAGTGAGACCCCTCTTGGGTCTGAAGCTTTCTTT	CASSETPLGSEAFF
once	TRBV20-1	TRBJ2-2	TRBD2	TGCAGTGCTAGAGTTCTAGCGGGGGGCTATAACGGGGAGCTGTTTTTT	CSARVLAGGYNGELFF
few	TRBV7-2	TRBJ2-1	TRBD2	TGTGCCAGCAGCTTGACTAGCGGGAAGTACAATGAGCAGTTCTTC	CASSLTSGKYNEQFF
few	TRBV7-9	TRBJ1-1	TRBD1	TGTGCCAGCAGCTTAGTAGACAGGGAGACTGAAGCTTTCTTT	CASSLVDRETEAFF
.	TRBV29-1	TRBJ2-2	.	TGCAGCGTTGGCCTAGCGAGATCCGGGGAGCTGTTTTTT	CSVGLARSGELFF
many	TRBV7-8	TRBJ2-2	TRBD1	TGTGCCAGCAGCTTGGGACAGGGGATTTTCCCCCTCGGCGGGGAGCTGTTTTTT	CASSLGQGIFPLGGELFF
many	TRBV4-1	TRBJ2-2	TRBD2	TGCGCCAGCAGCCTTGGACTAGCGGGAGTAACCGGGGAGCTGTTTTTT	CASSLGLAGVTGELFF